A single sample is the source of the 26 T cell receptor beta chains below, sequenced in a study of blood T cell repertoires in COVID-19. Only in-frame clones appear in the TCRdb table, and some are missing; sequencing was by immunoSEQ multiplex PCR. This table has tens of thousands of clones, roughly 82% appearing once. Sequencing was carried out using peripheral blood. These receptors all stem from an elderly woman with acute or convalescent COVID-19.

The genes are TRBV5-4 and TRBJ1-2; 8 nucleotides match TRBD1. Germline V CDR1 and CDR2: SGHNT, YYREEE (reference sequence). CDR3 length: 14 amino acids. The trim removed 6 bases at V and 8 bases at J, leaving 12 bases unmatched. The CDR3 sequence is CASTLTGVLRGYTF. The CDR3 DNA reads TGTGCCAGCACCCTGACAGGGGTCCTCCGGGGCTACACCTTC.

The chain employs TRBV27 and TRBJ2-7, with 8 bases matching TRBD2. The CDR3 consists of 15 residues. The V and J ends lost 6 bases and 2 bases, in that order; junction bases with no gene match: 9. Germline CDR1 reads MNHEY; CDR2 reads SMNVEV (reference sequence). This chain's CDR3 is CASRGAGGPPYEQYF. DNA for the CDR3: TGTGCCAGCAGGGGGGCGGGAGGTCCCCCCTACGAGCAGTACTTC.

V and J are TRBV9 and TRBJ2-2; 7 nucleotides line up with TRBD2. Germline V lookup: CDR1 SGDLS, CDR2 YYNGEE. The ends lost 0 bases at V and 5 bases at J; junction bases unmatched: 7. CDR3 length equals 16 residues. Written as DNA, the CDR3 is TGTGCCAGCAGCGTAGAGTGGGAGGGAACTACCGGGGAGCTGTTTTTT. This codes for CASSVEWEGTTGELFF.

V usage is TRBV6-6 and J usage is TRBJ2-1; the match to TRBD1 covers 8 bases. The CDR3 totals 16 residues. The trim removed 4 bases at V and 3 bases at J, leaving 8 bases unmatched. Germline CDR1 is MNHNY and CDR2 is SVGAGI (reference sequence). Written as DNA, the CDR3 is TGTGCCAGCAGTTTCCCGGGACAGGCCAACTACAATGAGCAGTTCTTC. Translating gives CASSFPGQANYNEQFF.

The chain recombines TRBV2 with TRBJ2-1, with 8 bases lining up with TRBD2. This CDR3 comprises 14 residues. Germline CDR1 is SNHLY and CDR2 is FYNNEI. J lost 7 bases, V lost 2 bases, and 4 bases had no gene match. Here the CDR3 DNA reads TGTGCCAGCAGTGAACTAGCGGGTAAAAATGAGCAGTTCTTC. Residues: CASSELAGKNEQFF.

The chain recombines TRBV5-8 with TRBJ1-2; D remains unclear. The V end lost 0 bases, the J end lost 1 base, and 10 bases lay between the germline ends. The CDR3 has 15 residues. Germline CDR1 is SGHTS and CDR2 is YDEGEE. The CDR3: CASSLALDFNYGYTF. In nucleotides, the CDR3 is TGTGCCAGCAGCTTGGCCTTGGACTTTAACTATGGCTACACCTTC.

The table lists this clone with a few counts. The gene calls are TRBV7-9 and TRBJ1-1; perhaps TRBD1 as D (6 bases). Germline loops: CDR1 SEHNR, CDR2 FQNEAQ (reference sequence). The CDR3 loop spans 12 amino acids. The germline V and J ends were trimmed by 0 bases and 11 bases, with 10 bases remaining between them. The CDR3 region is CASSLAAGDAFF. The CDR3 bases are TGTGCCAGCAGCTTAGCTGCAGGGGACGCTTTCTTT.

CDR3 amino acids: CASSPGSGTHTDTQYF. The DNA of the CDR3 is TGTGCCAGCAGCCCCGGTAGCGGGACTCACACAGATACGCAGTATTTT. This rearrangement joins TRBV7-9 to TRBJ2-3; TRBD2 agrees at 8 bases. Germline V lookup: CDR1 SEHNR, CDR2 FQNEAQ (reference sequence). After removal of 5 bases from V and 2 bases from J, the junction contained 9 bases not matched to a gene. This CDR3 is built from 16 residues.

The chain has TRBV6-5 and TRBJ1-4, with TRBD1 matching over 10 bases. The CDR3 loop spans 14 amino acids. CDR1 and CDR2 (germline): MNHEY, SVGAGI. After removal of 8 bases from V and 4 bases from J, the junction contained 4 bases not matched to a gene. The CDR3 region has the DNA TGTGCCAGCCAAAGGACAGGGGGTAATGAAAAACTGTTTTTT. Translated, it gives CASQRTGGNEKLFF.

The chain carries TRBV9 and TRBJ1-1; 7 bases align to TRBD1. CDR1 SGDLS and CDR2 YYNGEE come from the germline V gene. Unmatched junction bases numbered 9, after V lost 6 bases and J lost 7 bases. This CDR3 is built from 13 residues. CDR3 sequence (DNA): TGTGCCAGCACCCCCGTGGGACAGAGTGAAGCTTTCTTT. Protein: CASTPVGQSEAFF.

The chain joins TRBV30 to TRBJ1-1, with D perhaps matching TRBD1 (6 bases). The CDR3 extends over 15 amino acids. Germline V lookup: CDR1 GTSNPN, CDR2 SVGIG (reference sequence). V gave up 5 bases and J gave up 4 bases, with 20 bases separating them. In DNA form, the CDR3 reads TGTGCCTGGGCCCACAGGGCCTCTTTGGGCACTGAAGCTTTCTTT. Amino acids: CAWAHRASLGTEAFF.

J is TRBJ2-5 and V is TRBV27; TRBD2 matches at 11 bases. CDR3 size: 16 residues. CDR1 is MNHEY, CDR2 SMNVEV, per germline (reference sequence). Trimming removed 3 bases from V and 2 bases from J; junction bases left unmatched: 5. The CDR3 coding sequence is TGTGCCAGCAGTTTCTTCGGACTAGCGGGTCAAGAGACCCAGTACTTC. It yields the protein CASSFFGLAGQETQYF.

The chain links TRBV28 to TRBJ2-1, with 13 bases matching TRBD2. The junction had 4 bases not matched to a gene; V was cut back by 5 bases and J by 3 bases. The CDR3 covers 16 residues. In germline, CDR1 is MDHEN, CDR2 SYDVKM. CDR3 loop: CASSPGTSGIYNEQFF. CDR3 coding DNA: TGTGCCAGCAGTCCTGGGACTAGCGGGATCTACAATGAGCAGTTCTTC.

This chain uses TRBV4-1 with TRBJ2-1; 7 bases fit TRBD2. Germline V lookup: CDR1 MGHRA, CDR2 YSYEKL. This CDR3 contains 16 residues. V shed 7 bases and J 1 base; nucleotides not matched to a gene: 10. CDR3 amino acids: CASKRGSLGSYNEQFF. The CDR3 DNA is TGCGCCAGCAAACGCGGGAGTTTGGGATCCTACAATGAGCAGTTCTTC.

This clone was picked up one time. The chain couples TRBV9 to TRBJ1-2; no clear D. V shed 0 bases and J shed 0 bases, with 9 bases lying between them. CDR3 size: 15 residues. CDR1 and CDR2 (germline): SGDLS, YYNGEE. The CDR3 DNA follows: TGTGCCAGCAGCGTAGGAAAAGGAGCTAACTATGGCTACACCTTC. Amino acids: CASSVGKGANYGYTF.

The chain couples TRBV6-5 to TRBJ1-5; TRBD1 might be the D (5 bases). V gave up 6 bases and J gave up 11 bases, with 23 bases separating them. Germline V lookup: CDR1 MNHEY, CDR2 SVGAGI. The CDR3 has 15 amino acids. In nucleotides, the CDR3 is TGTGCCAGCAGACCTCAGGGTCTCGTGAAATCGGCCCAGCATTTT. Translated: CASRPQGLVKSAQHF.

This chain's CDR3 is CASSVGLAGGNSYEQYF. The CDR3 coding sequence is TGTGCCAGCAGCGTTGGACTAGCGGGAGGGAACTCCTACGAGCAGTACTTC. J is TRBJ2-7 and V is TRBV9, with 15 bases that match TRBD2. Germline CDR1 SGDLS, CDR2 YYNGEE. With V trimmed by 2 bases and J by 0 bases, 3 bases remained unmatched. There are 17 residues in the CDR3.

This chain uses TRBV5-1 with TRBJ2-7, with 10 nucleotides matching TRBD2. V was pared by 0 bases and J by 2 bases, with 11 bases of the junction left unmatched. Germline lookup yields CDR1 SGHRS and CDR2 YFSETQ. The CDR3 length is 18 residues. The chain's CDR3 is CASSLAFSGRVQTYEQYF. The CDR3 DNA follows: TGCGCCAGCAGCTTGGCCTTCAGCGGGAGGGTCCAAACCTACGAGCAGTACTTC.

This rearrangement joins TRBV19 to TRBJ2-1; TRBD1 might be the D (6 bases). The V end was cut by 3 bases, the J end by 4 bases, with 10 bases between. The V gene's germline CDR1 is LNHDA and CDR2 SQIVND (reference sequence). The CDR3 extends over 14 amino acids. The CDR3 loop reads CASSMDSIYNEQFF. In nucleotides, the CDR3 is TGTGCCAGTAGTATGGACAGCATATACAATGAGCAGTTCTTC. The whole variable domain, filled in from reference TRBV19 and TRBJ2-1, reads DGGITQSPKYLFRKEGQNVTLSCEQNLNHDAMYWYRQDPGQGLRLIYYSQIVNDFQKGDIAEGYSVSREKKESFPLTVTSAQKNPTAFYLCASSMDSIYNEQFFGPGTRLTVL.

CDR3 in amino acids: CASSADRGARMNTEAFF. The CDR3 DNA reads TGTGCCAGCAGCGCCGACAGGGGGGCGAGAATGAACACTGAAGCTTTCTTT. This chain uses TRBV7-6 with TRBJ1-1; TRBD1 aligns across 9 bases. V lost 5 bases, J lost 0 bases, and 10 bases stayed unmatched. This CDR3 comprises 17 residues. CDR1 and CDR2 from the germline V gene are SGHVS and FNYEAQ.

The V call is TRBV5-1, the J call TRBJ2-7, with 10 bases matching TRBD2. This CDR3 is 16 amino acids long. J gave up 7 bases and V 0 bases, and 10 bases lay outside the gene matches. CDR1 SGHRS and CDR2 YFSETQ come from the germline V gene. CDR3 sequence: CASSLGGLAGDREQYF. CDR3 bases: TGCGCCAGCAGCTTGGGTGGGCTAGCGGGAGATCGTGAGCAGTACTTC.

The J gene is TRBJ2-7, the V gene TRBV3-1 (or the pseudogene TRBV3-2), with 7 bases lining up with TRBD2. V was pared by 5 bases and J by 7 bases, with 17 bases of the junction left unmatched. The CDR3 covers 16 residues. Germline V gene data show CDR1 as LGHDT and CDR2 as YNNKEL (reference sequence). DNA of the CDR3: TGTGCCAGCAGCTACCCCTACGGGGGGAACCTAGGAGAGCAGTACTTC. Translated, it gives CASSYPYGGNLGEQYF.

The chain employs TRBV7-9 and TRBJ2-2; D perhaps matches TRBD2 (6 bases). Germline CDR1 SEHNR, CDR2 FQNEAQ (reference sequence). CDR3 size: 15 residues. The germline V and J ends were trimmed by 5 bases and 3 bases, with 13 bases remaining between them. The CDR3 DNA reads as TGTGCCAGCAGCCGGGCGGGGCCAGACACCGGGGAGCTGTTTTTT. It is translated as CASSRAGPDTGELFF.

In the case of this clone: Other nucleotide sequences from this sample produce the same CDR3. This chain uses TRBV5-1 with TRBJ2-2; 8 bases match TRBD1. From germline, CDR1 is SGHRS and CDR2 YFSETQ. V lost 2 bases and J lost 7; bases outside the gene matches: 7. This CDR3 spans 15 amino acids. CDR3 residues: CASSLRQGAGGELFF. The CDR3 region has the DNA TGCGCCAGCAGCTTACGGCAGGGGGCTGGCGGGGAGCTGTTTTTT.

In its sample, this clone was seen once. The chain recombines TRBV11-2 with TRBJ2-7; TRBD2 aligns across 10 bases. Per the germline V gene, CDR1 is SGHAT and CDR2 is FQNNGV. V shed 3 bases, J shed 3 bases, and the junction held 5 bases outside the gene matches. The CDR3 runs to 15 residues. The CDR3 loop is CASSLASSGSYEQYF. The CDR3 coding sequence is TGTGCCAGCAGCTTGGCCTCTAGCGGGAGCTACGAGCAGTACTTC.

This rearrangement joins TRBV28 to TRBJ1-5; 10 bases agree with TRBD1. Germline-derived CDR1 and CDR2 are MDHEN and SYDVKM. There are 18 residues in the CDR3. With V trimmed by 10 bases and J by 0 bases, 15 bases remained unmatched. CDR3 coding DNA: TGTGCCACCAGGCGAGGCGGGACAGGGGTAAATAGCAATCAGCCCCAGCATTTT. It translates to CATRRGGTGVNSNQPQHF.